This T cell receptor beta chain emerged from a study of OX40 agonist ivuxolimab in advanced cancers. Across the whole study: Three partial responders included one hepatocellular carcinoma patient and two cutaneous melanoma patients.

As regards this clone: Its antigen is not known.

Collection of blood occurred at baseline, at cycle 4 day 1, and at cycle 7 day 1. The CDR3 length is 14 residues. CDR1 SNHLY and CDR2 FYNNEI come from the germline V gene. Trimming cost V 3 bases and J 4 bases, with 10 bases left between them. Clones were sequenced by immunoSEQ multiplex PCR, and TCRdb holds only the in-frame ones, with some missing. The sample holds 60,000 or so clones; around nine tenths are singletons and the top ten take about 0.75%. Study-wide findings and caveats: The study found that CD8+ T cells averaged more expanded clones than CD4+. Certain nonresponders likewise exhibited a low normalized T-cell clonal expansion.

The specimen comprised CD4+ or CD8+ T cells sorted from blood, sampled in a trial of the OX40 agonist ivuxolimab. The chain uses TRBV2 and TRBJ1-3; D gene unclear. The receptor's source is an adult with an advanced solid tumor such as melanoma, head and neck, liver or kidney cancer. The CDR3 nucleotides are TGTGCCAGCAGTGACGGGTCCCTCGGAAACACCATATATTTT. Protein: CASSDGSLGNTIYF.